This T cell receptor (beta chain) was profiled in a study of blood T cell repertoires in COVID-19 (dated by TCRdb to the early 2020s). Study-wide context: The collaborator samples originated in the United States, Italy and Spain and spanned the acute and convalescent phases of COVID-19. Samples were obtained from the ongoing ImmuneRACE study (first 160 participants) and from about 1,300 subjects provided by 6 global collaborators. Subjects who had been exposed to COVID-19, were actively infected with it, or had recovered from it provided the deeply sampled blood TCRbeta repertoires that made up the dataset. The sample metadata nearly always contained a de-identified subject ID, COVID-19 status, age in years and sex. HLA class I and class II types, where available, came from metadata supplied by the sample provider rather than from assay-based typing. The prospective study material was composed of cDNA or gDNA derived from T cells, B-cell-depleted T cells, or PBMCs. The repertoires were released in a freely available public database meant as a resource for research on the immune response to SARS-CoV-2.

Broader findings and caveats from the paper: The amount of clinical and demographic metadata varied by source and participant and was provided uncurated.

V lost 1 base and J lost 9 bases; the stretch between them is 13 bases long. The CDR3, cysteine through phenylalanine, is 13 amino acids long. Only the CDR3 region is kept as DNA, spanning 39 bases read in frame from base 1. As encoded in the germline V gene, CDR1 is LGHNT while CDR2 is FRNRAP. TCRbeta CDR3 regions were amplified from genomic DNA by means of the immunoSEQ Assay, a bias-controlled multiplex PCR. As for the authors' bioinformatics: Within the assay, amplification of reference gene primers was used to estimate how many nucleated cells each sample contained. To quantify the absolute abundance of each unique TCRbeta CDR3 rearrangement, sequence reads were collapsed and filtered. For each sample, productive Simpson clonality was calculated as the square root of Simpson's diversity index across productive rearrangements. TCRdb provides this immuneACCESS table in a form limited to in-frame rearrangements. Some clones are lacking; in checked studies, under half of them reflect an unresolved V gene, and why the rest are absent is not known. D and trimming come from the DNA, and the V and J calls and clone size come from that table. This sample has approximately 110,000 clones in its table, and 80% to 85% of those were observed once. In total, the top ten clones hold about 16% of the sample.

Collaborating institutions collected whole blood in K2EDTA tubes following their own protocols. For TCRbeta analysis, collaborators shipped samples in one of three forms: frozen whole blood, isolated PBMCs, or DNA extracted from either of those sample types. As for this clone: No cognate antigen has been identified for it. No base qualities exist here, and no much larger clone lies one base off it.

The sample taken for sequencing was peripheral blood. The clonotype originates from a woman older than 75 with acute or convalescent COVID-19. The chain uses TRBV12-5 and TRBJ2-7; too little of a D gene remains to name it. The CDR3 in this case is CASGLDNRGGQYF. The nucleotides are TGTGCTAGTGGTTTGGACAACCGAGGCGGGCAGTACTTC.